What follows are 29 T cell receptor beta chains derived from one specimen sequenced in a study of technical replicates of blood from a handful of donors (TCRdb year 2017). The receptor library was made with the immunoSEQ multiplex PCR assay. The immuneACCESS repertoire file appears here via TCRdb, limited to in-frame rearrangements. These files lack a portion of the clones; in checked studies, under half of the deficit traces to unresolved V genes, and the cause of the others is not known. The sample data list around 80,000 clones, and around 90% of these were observed just once. The ten largest account for around 0.24% of the sample. Sequencing was done on a sample of T cells isolated from PBMCs. The receptors shown here come from a human donor in good health.

The chain uses TRBV18 and TRBJ2-2, with D perhaps matching TRBD1 (6 bases). Trimming left V 8 bases short and J 3 bases short, with 13 bases between. Germline V gene sequence: CDR1 KGHSH, CDR2 LQKENI. The CDR3 runs to 14 residues. CDR3 sequence (DNA): TGTGCCAGCACTCCAGGGGCGGACACCGGGGAGCTGTTTTTT. It codes for CASTPGADTGELFF.

This chain links TRBV5-6 with TRBJ2-1; 9 positions match TRBD2. With V trimmed by 4 bases and J by 1 base, 9 bases remained unmatched. Germline CDR1 SGHDT, CDR2 YYEEEE. The CDR3 sequence is 17 residues long. The CDR3 here is CASSLHQLAGSYNEQFF. The CDR3 coding sequence is TGTGCCAGCAGCCTACATCAACTAGCGGGTTCCTACAATGAGCAGTTCTTC.

The genes are TRBV7-9 and TRBJ2-7, with D tentatively TRBD1 (6 bases). Germline lookup yields CDR1 SEHNR and CDR2 FQNEAQ (reference sequence). The CDR3 sequence is 12 residues long. Trimming left V 4 bases short and J 13 bases short, with 17 bases between. The CDR3, as DNA: TGTGCCAGCAGCTCCGAATACACAGGGTTTTACTTC. This codes for CASSSEYTGFYF.

The rearrangement links TRBV28 to TRBJ1-5; 7 positions agree with TRBD1. The germline CDR1 and CDR2 sequences are MDHEN and SYDVKM. The CDR3 contains 14 residues. After removal of 7 bases from V and 5 bases from J, the junction contained 8 bases not matched to a gene. CDR3 protein: CASTLYRGDQPQHF. The CDR3 coding sequence is TGTGCCAGCACCCTATACAGGGGCGATCAGCCCCAGCATTTT. Combining the CDR3 with reference TRBV28 and TRBJ1-5 gives the whole variable domain DVKVTQSSRYLVKRTGEKVFLECVQDMDHENMFWYRQDPGLGLRLIYFSYDVKMKEKGDIPEGYSVSREKKERFSLILESASTNQTSMYLCASTLYRGDQPQHFGDGTRLSIL.

V is TRBV10-1 and J is TRBJ2-3; possibly TRBD2 for D (6 bases). Per the germline V gene, CDR1 is WNHNN and CDR2 is SYGVQD (reference sequence). V was shortened by 5 bases and J by 2 bases, with 8 bases between the two germline ends. The CDR3 spans 13 residues. CDR3 amino acids: CASSRDSTDTQYF. Here the CDR3 DNA reads TGCGCCAGCAGTAGGGACTCCACAGATACGCAGTATTTT.

The chain joins TRBV5-6 to TRBJ1-3; 9 nucleotides agree with TRBD1. This CDR3 spans 15 amino acids. The V gene end was trimmed by 0 bases and the J gene end by 9 bases; junction bases not matched to a gene: 7. Germline V gene lookup returns CDR1 SGHDT and CDR2 YYEEEE. CDR3 sequence (DNA): TGTGCCAGCAGCTTGGAAGCACAGGGGGCGGGCACCATATATTTT. The encoded protein is CASSLEAQGAGTIYF.

The chain uses TRBV6-1 and TRBJ1-3, with a possible D match to TRBD1 (6 bases). This CDR3 has 15 amino acids. Trimming took off 5 bases at V and 0 bases at J, with 11 bases between the two ends. Germline loops: CDR1 MNHNS, CDR2 SASEGT. The CDR3 here is CASSRQEPSGNTIYF. The DNA of the CDR3 is TGTGCCAGCAGTCGACAGGAGCCCTCTGGAAACACCATATATTTT.

The count of this clone is one. V usage is TRBV21-1 and J usage is TRBJ1-3. TRBV21-1 is marked as a pseudogene. The CDR3 is made up of 16 amino acids. The CDR3 DNA is TGTGCCAGCAGCAAAGATGAGGGAATCTCTGGAAACACCATATATTTT. Protein sequence: CASSKDEGISGNTIYF.

The chain links TRBV9 to TRBJ2-1; 12 positions agree with TRBD2. CDR1 SGDLS and CDR2 YYNGEE come from the germline V gene. The CDR3 runs to 16 residues. J was trimmed by 2 bases and V by 4 bases; bases with no gene match: 4. The CDR3 region is CASSPLAGGTYNEQFF. In DNA form, the CDR3 reads TGTGCCAGCAGCCCCCTAGCGGGGGGGACCTACAATGAGCAGTTCTTC.

The V call is TRBV6-6, the J call TRBJ2-7; the D gene is possibly TRBD1 (6 bases). V was clipped by 8 bases and J by 6 bases, with 20 bases between them. CDR3 length equals 14 residues. Germline loops: CDR1 MNHNY, CDR2 SVGAGI (reference sequence). CDR3 coding DNA: TGTGCCAGCGCTGCGATAGGGGGACCCCGCGAGCAGTACTTC. As protein: CASAAIGGPREQYF.

This clone has just one count. The V and J genes are TRBV27 and TRBJ1-5, with D tentatively TRBD1 (5 bases). CDR3 length: 13 amino acids. Germline-derived CDR1 and CDR2 are MNHEY and SMNVEV (reference sequence). Between the trimmed V and J ends, which lost 3 bases and 6 bases, there was a span of 9 bases. The CDR3 nucleotides read TGTGCCAGCAGTTTTCAGGGTGCTCAGCCCCAGCATTTT. Its translation: CASSFQGAQPQHF.

This clone was detected only once. The rearrangement links TRBV6-4 to TRBJ2-3, with 8 bases identical to TRBD2. Per the germline V gene, CDR1 is MRHNA and CDR2 is SNTAGT. V shed 4 bases and J 5 bases; nucleotides not matched to a gene: 8. The CDR3 runs 15 residues. CDR3: CASSATGGPVDTQYF. For the CDR3, the DNA is TGTGCCAGCAGTGCTACGGGAGGGCCTGTAGATACGCAGTATTTT.

This clone was picked up a small number of times. The chain is built from TRBV11-2 and TRBJ1-2, with a weak D call TRBD1 (6 bases). The ends were cut back, 6 bases at V and 0 bases at J, with 14 bases in the middle. This CDR3 region has 15 residues. Germline V gene lookup returns CDR1 SGHAT and CDR2 FQNNGV. This CDR3 reads CASRTGGPANYGYTF. The CDR3 DNA follows: TGTGCCAGCAGAACCGGGGGGCCAGCTAACTATGGCTACACCTTC.

The rearrangement links TRBV19 to TRBJ1-5; a possible D gene is TRBD1 (6 bases). V was cut by 6 bases and J by 7 bases, with 10 bases left in between. The CDR3 totals 12 residues. The germline V gene has CDR1 LNHDA and CDR2 SQIVND (reference sequence). CDR3 region: CASRWGRQPQHF. The CDR3 nucleotides are TGTGCCAGTAGATGGGGGCGACAGCCCCAGCATTTT.

The chain has TRBV7-9 and TRBJ1-4; D might be TRBD1 (6 bases). The V gene's germline CDR1 is SEHNR and CDR2 FQNEAQ (reference sequence). The CDR3 length is 17 residues. Trimming left V 5 bases short and J 2 bases short, with 18 bases between. The DNA for the CDR3 is TGTGCCAGCAGCCCTAGGTTCGCAGGGGCCACTAATGAAAAACTGTTTTTT. Its protein product is CASSPRFAGATNEKLFF.

This chain joins TRBV5-1 and TRBJ1-3; no definite D call. This CDR3 region has 15 residues. V was shortened by 4 bases and J by 2 bases, with 13 bases between the two germline ends. From germline, CDR1 is SGHRS and CDR2 YFSETQ. CDR3 in DNA: TGCGCCAGCAGCCAACAACCGGGAGCTGGAAACACCATATATTTT. Amino acid sequence: CASSQQPGAGNTIYF.

This rearrangement joins TRBV7-2 to TRBJ1-2, with TRBD1 identical over 7 bases. V lost 0 bases and J lost 1; bases outside the gene matches: 2. This CDR3 comprises 15 residues. Germline loops: CDR1 SGHTA, CDR2 FQGNSA. The DNA for the CDR3 is TGTGCCAGCAGCTTAGCGGGGACAGATAACTATGGCTACACCTTC. Translated: CASSLAGTDNYGYTF.

This chain uses TRBV7-3 with TRBJ1-1; 8 bases map to TRBD1. Germline V gene sequence: CDR1 SGHTA, CDR2 FQGTGA. After removal of 5 bases from V and 8 bases from J, the junction contained 7 bases not matched to a gene. The CDR3 has 13 amino acids. As DNA, the CDR3 is TGTGCCAGCAGCGTCGACAGGGGCGCGGAAGCTTTCTTT. This gives the protein CASSVDRGAEAFF.

This chain's CDR3 is CASSTIAGGSGETQYF. The DNA for the CDR3 is TGTGCCAGCAGCACCATAGCGGGAGGGTCTGGTGAGACCCAGTACTTC. The chain combines TRBV11-2 with TRBJ2-5; 11 bases are shared with TRBD2. Germline V gene sequence: CDR1 SGHAT, CDR2 FQNNGV. The CDR3 is made up of 16 amino acids. The ends lost 5 bases at V and 5 bases at J; junction bases unmatched: 10.

The rearrangement uses TRBV27 and TRBJ2-7; possible D gene TRBD1, 5 bases. Germline V gene lookup returns CDR1 MNHEY and CDR2 SMNVEV (reference sequence). The V gene lost 6 bases and the J gene lost 1 base, with 16 bases spanning the gap. CDR3 length: 15 residues. CDR3 nucleotide sequence: TGTGCCAGCAGAGAACACAGGAAGGTTTCCTACGAGCAGTACTTC. Protein sequence: CASREHRKVSYEQYF.

The chain uses TRBV18 and TRBJ1-5; D not certain. Germline CDR1 and CDR2: KGHSH and LQKENI. The CDR3 is 14 amino acids. The V end was cut by 4 bases, the J end by 2 bases, with 9 bases between. In DNA form, the CDR3 reads TGTGCCAGCTCACTAGATCGGGGCAATCAGCCCCAGCATTTT. It specifies CASSLDRGNQPQHF. Filled out from reference TRBV18 and TRBJ1-5, the complete variable domain reads NAGVMQNPRHLVRRRGQEARLRCSPMKGHSHVYWYRQLPEEGLKFMVYLQKENIIDESGMPKERFSAEFPKEGPSILRIQQVVRGDSAAYFCASSLDRGNQPQHFGDGTRLSIL.

The rearrangement joins TRBV18 to TRBJ2-7; perhaps TRBD1 as D (5 bases). Germline CDR1 is KGHSH and CDR2 is LQKENI. The CDR3 runs 15 residues. The V gene lost 2 bases and the J gene lost 0 bases, with 11 bases spanning the gap. The CDR3 protein is CASSPIEGVSYEQYF. Here the CDR3 DNA reads TGTGCCAGCTCACCAATAGAAGGGGTCTCCTACGAGCAGTACTTC.

The genes are TRBV4-1 and TRBJ2-7, with a weak D call TRBD2 (6 bases). With 1 base removed from V and 2 bases from J, the gap between germline ends came to 12 bases. Germline lookup yields CDR1 MGHRA and CDR2 YSYEKL. The CDR3 totals 15 residues. In nucleotides, the CDR3 is TGCGCCAGCAGCCAAGGCCCTAGCGCTACCTACGAGCAGTACTTC. Translating gives CASSQGPSATYEQYF.

V gene TRBV5-5 combines with J gene TRBJ2-1; 8 bases agree with TRBD2. Germline assignment: CDR1 SGHKS and CDR2 YYEKEE (reference sequence). CDR3 length: 15 residues. V gave up 4 bases and J gave up 1 base; unmatched junction bases: 4. CDR3 protein: CASSLIAGSYNEQFF. The CDR3 nucleotides are TGTGCCAGCAGCCTTATAGCGGGGTCCTACAATGAGCAGTTCTTC. Filled out from reference TRBV5-5 and TRBJ2-1, the complete variable domain reads DAGVTQSPTHLIKTRGQQVTLRCSPISGHKSVSWYQQVLGQGPQFIFQYYEKEERGRGNFPDRFSARQFPNYSSELNVNALLLGDSALYLCASSLIAGSYNEQFFGPGTRLTVL.

J is TRBJ1-1 and V is TRBV5-3, with TRBD1 matching over 8 bases. TRBV5-3 is assigned to the ORF class and has an uncertain function. There are 20 residues in the CDR3. The trim removed 0 bases at V and 1 base at J, leaving 17 bases unmatched. CDR3 DNA sequence: TGTGCCAGAAGCTTGGAGTACTCAGGGGGCCAAGGTTCAGAGAACACTGAAGCTTTCTTT. This sequence encodes CARSLEYSGGQGSENTEAFF.

The chain has TRBV6-5 and TRBJ2-2, with D hard to call. Trimming stripped 4 bases from V and 4 bases from J, with 16 bases between. The CDR3 spans 16 residues. The germline V gene has CDR1 MNHEY and CDR2 SVGAGI. The CDR3 bases are TGTGCCAGCAGTTCAATTACCCAGTCGGGCACCGGGGAGCTGTTTTTT. This sequence encodes CASSSITQSGTGELFF.

The chain combines TRBV7-9 with TRBJ1-1, with 8 bases matching TRBD1. V lost 5 bases to trimming and J lost 3 bases; unmatched junction nucleotides: 5. This CDR3 has 14 amino acids. Germline CDR1 SEHNR, CDR2 FQNEAQ (reference sequence). CDR3 sequence: CASSPTGEYTEAFF. The CDR3 DNA is TGTGCCAGCAGCCCGACAGGGGAATACACTGAAGCTTTCTTT. Together with reference TRBV7-9 and TRBJ1-1, the CDR3 gives the full variable domain: DTGVSQNPRHKITKRGQNVTFRCDPISEHNRLYWYRQTLGQGPEFLTYFQNEAQLEKSRLLSDRFSAERPKGSFSTLEIQRTEQGDSAMYLCASSPTGEYTEAFFGQGTRLTVV.

The rearrangement joins TRBV28 to TRBJ1-2; 7 nucleotides line up with TRBD1. J gave up 7 bases and V 3 bases, and 5 bases lay outside the gene matches. This CDR3 is built from 13 residues. From germline, CDR1 is MDHEN and CDR2 SYDVKM. CDR3 DNA sequence: TGTGCCAGCAGTTTGCCCGGGGACAGTGGCTACACCTTC. It encodes CASSLPGDSGYTF.

The gene calls are TRBV7-9 and TRBJ1-2, with 9 bases lining up with TRBD1. CDR1 and CDR2 from the germline V gene are SEHNR and FQNEAQ (reference sequence). The CDR3 has 18 amino acids. Losses at the gene ends were 6 bases for V and 0 bases for J; bases not matched to a gene: 14. CDR3 protein: CASRKVKDRGPANYGYTF. In nucleotides, the CDR3 is TGTGCCAGCAGGAAGGTTAAGGACAGGGGACCAGCTAACTATGGCTACACCTTC.